What follows are 29 T cell receptor beta chains derived from one specimen sequenced in a study of response to subunit inactivated influenza vaccine. TCRdb recomputed calls from the RT-PCR reads with MiXCR, one row per CDR3 protein. The sample has about 540,000 distinct CDR3 sequences, roughly 25% seen once. This same sample was also part of a study on T cells expressing NK-cell markers. That work states: Synthesis of TCR beta cDNA relied on 5'RACE template switching carrying UMIs.

Sequenced material: CD4+ T cells sorted from PBMCs, taken 12 days after vaccination. These receptors all come from a man aged 50 or older who received an inactivated influenza vaccine.

Only a few counts were recorded for this clonotype. This chain joins TRBV5-1 and TRBJ1-2; weak D call: TRBD1 (5 bases). The CDR3 is 16 amino acids. Trimming shortened V by 0 bases and J by 2 bases, and 14 bases separated the two germline ends. Germline CDR1 reads SGHRS; CDR2 reads YFSETQ. The CDR3 protein is CASSLEGDRRNYGYTF. The CDR3 nucleotides read TGCGCCAGCAGCTTGGAGGGTGACAGAAGAAACTATGGCTACACCTTC.

The chain uses TRBV12-3 or TRBV12-4 and TRBJ1-2; TRBD1 agrees at 9 bases. Unmatched junction bases numbered 12, after V lost 3 bases and J lost 4 bases. The CDR3 loop spans 17 amino acids. The CDR3 bases are TGTGCCAGCAGTTTGGACACAGGGGGCAAAGCCTCCTATGGCTACACCTTC. Its translation: CASSLDTGGKASYGYTF.

The chain joins TRBV20-1 to TRBJ2-1; 15 bases fit TRBD2. The CDR3 extends over 16 amino acids. The V gene's germline CDR1 is DFQATT and CDR2 SNEGSKA (reference sequence). V shed 6 bases, J shed 6 bases, and the junction held 9 bases outside the gene matches. CDR3 sequence reads: CSAVRTSGGAPNEQFF. CDR3 DNA sequence: TGCAGTGCGGTGCGGACTAGCGGGGGGGCCCCCAATGAGCAGTTCTTC.

This clonotype has a count of ten or more. J is TRBJ2-7 and V is TRBV28; 9 bases are a match to TRBD1. Trimming removed 5 bases from V and 4 bases from J; junction bases left unmatched: 6. The germline gives CDR1 MDHEN, CDR2 SYDVKM. This CDR3 is built from 14 residues. CDR3 amino acids: CASSLTGGSYEQYF. DNA for the CDR3: TGTGCCAGCAGTCTTACAGGGGGCTCGTACGAGCAGTACTTC.

This clonotype showed up many times. This chain links TRBV20-1 with TRBJ2-3; TRBD1 might be the D (5 bases). Germline V gene lookup returns CDR1 DFQATT and CDR2 SNEGSKA (reference sequence). The CDR3 totals 15 residues. The V end lost 3 bases, the J end lost 2 bases, and 15 bases lay between the germline ends. Written as DNA, the CDR3 is TGCAGTGCTAGGCCTAGGGGTGGAATCACAGATACGCAGTATTTT. This codes for CSARPRGGITDTQYF.

This clonotype was detected many times. This sequence joins TRBV4-3 and TRBJ2-3; the D gene is possibly TRBD2 (6 bases). The ends were cut back, 0 bases at V and 3 bases at J, with 7 bases in the middle. The length of the CDR3 is 14 residues. The V gene's germline CDR1 is LGHNA and CDR2 YSLEER. The CDR3 nucleotides read TGCGCCAGCAGCCAAGAGAGCGGGACAGATACGCAGTATTTT. This gives the protein CASSQESGTDTQYF.

V is TRBV21-1 and J is TRBJ2-5; the table's D call TRBD2 went unverified against the DNA. TRBV21-1 is given as a pseudogene. This CDR3 region has 16 residues. CDR3 in amino acids: CASSPRLDPYQETQYF. CDR3 nucleotides: TGTGCCAGCAGCCCGCGACTAGACCCGTACCAAGAGACGCAGTACTTC.

CDR3 residues: CASSQGVTDHYGYTF. CDR3 in DNA: TGTGCCAGCAGCCAGGGGGTGACAGACCACTATGGCTACACCTTC. The chain employs TRBV5-5 and TRBJ1-2; 7 bases are shared with TRBD1. Germline-derived CDR1 and CDR2 are SGHKS and YYEKEE (reference sequence). CDR3 length: 15 residues. J gave up 3 bases and V 4 bases, and 9 bases lay outside the gene matches.

The chain joins TRBV13 to TRBJ2-2; 7 bases are shared with TRBD1. The junction had 12 bases not matched to a gene; V was cut back by 5 bases and J by 6 bases. This CDR3 comprises 16 residues. Looked up from germline, CDR1 is PRHDT and CDR2 is FYEKMQ (reference sequence). The CDR3 region has the DNA TGTGCCAGCAGCCTATACAGGGGAGCAGGCCCCGGGGAGCTGTTTTTT. This gives the protein CASSLYRGAGPGELFF.

The chain couples TRBV7-3 to TRBJ2-1; 10 nucleotides align to TRBD2. The CDR3 loop spans 16 amino acids. V shed 4 bases and J 2 bases; nucleotides not matched to a gene: 5. The germline gives CDR1 SGHTA, CDR2 FQGTGA. CDR3 residues: CASSSRTSGPYNEQFF. The CDR3 DNA reads as TGTGCCAGCAGCTCCCGGACTAGCGGACCCTACAATGAGCAGTTCTTC.

This clonotype was recorded once. This chain connects TRBV7-9 to TRBJ2-1; TRBD2 aligns across 12 bases. V was pared by 1 base and J by 10 bases, with 5 bases of the junction left unmatched. Germline V CDR1 and CDR2: SEHNR, FQNEAQ (reference sequence). The length of the CDR3 is 15 residues. CDR3 amino acids: CASSLEGLAGNEQFF. The CDR3 DNA sequence: TGTGCCAGCAGCTTAGAAGGACTAGCGGGAAACGAGCAGTTCTTC.

This clonotype was detected a few times. The CDR3 region is CASSPIYTEAFF. CDR3 coding DNA: TGTGCCAGCAGTCCTATATACACTGAAGCTTTCTTT. The chain links TRBV28 to TRBJ1-1; D unclear. The germline V and J ends were trimmed by 5 bases and 3 bases, with 7 bases remaining between them. Per the germline V gene, CDR1 is MDHEN and CDR2 is SYDVKM. This CDR3 is 12 amino acids long.

V gene TRBV3-1 combines with J gene TRBJ2-2; D is possibly TRBD1 (5 bases). The V gene lost 4 bases and the J gene lost 4 bases, with 16 bases spanning the gap. This CDR3 spans 16 amino acids. The V gene's germline CDR1 is LGHDT and CDR2 YNNKEL (reference sequence). This CDR3 is CASSPRQFWGTGELFF. The CDR3 DNA reads as TGTGCCAGCAGCCCCCGACAGTTTTGGGGCACCGGGGAGCTGTTTTTT.

In this sample, this clonotype turned up a few times. This chain uses TRBV24-1 with TRBJ2-1, with 8 bases aligning to TRBD2. The CDR3 extends over 14 amino acids. Germline loops: CDR1 KGHDR, CDR2 SFDVKD. V lost 11 bases, J lost 3 bases, and 8 bases stayed unmatched. The CDR3 loop reads CARKAGASYNEQFF. The CDR3 DNA follows: TGTGCCAGGAAAGCGGGGGCTAGCTACAATGAGCAGTTCTTC.

This clonotype was seen a handful of times. J is TRBJ1-1 and V is TRBV6-5, with D uncertain. Germline V gives CDR1 MNHEY, CDR2 SVGAGI. V lost 6 bases and J lost 8, with 13 bases in between. CDR3 length: 12 residues. DNA of the CDR3: TGTGCCAGCAGAACATCAGGAAGGGAAGCTTTCTTT. This sequence encodes CASRTSGREAFF.

This clonotype was recorded a few times. The gene calls are TRBV6-2 or TRBV6-3 and TRBJ2-7; TRBD1 matches at 7 bases. After removal of 5 bases from V and 1 base from J, the junction contained 8 bases not matched to a gene. This CDR3 spans 15 amino acids. Germline values: CDR1 MNHEY, CDR2 SVGEGT. The DNA for the CDR3 is TGTGCCAGCAGTCATGACAGGGATATATCCTACGAGCAGTACTTC. Translating it yields CASSHDRDISYEQYF.

This clonotype has only a few counts. The chain employs TRBV2 and TRBJ2-7, with D maybe TRBD1 (5 bases). V was pared by 4 bases and J by 0 bases, with 13 bases between. CDR3 length equals 15 residues. Per the germline V gene, CDR1 is SNHLY and CDR2 is FYNNEI. For the CDR3, the DNA is TGTGCCAGCAGTGGGGGCTACATCCGCTCCTACGAGCAGTACTTC. Protein sequence: CASSGGYIRSYEQYF.

This clonotype was counted a few times. The chain recombines TRBV24-1 with TRBJ2-3, with TRBD2 identical over 9 bases. CDR1 and CDR2 from the germline V gene are KGHDR and SFDVKD. This CDR3 has 16 amino acids. J lost 2 bases, V lost 3 bases, and 5 bases had no gene match. Here the CDR3 DNA reads TGTGCCACCAGTGATCGACTAGCGGACATCACAGATACGCAGTATTTT. This encodes CATSDRLADITDTQYF.

The chain couples TRBV3-1 to TRBJ2-3; 10 bases align to TRBD2. Germline CDR1 reads LGHDT; CDR2 reads YNNKEL (reference sequence). V trimming: 5 bases; J trimming: 0 bases; junction bases outside the gene matches: 5. CDR3 length equals 16 residues. CDR3 sequence: CASSYGLAASTDTQYF. In DNA form, the CDR3 reads TGTGCCAGCAGCTATGGACTAGCGGCGAGCACAGATACGCAGTATTTT.

This clonotype was detected many times. This chain uses TRBV5-1 with TRBJ2-3; TRBD1 matches 7 bases. CDR3 length: 14 residues. Trimming removed 0 bases from V and 2 bases from J; junction bases left unmatched: 0. Per germline, CDR1 SGHRS and CDR2 YFSETQ. The CDR3: CASSLEGATDTQYF. Written as DNA, the CDR3 is TGCGCCAGCAGCTTGGAGGGGGCCACAGATACGCAGTATTTT.

V usage is TRBV28 and J usage is TRBJ1-1; D is ambiguous. CDR3 length: 15 residues. V gave up 4 bases and J gave up 5 bases, with 17 bases separating them. CDR1 and CDR2 from the germline V gene are MDHEN and SYDVKM. This CDR3 is CASSSPVKQWTEAFF. CDR3 nucleotides: TGTGCCAGCAGTTCTCCAGTGAAACAATGGACTGAAGCTTTCTTT. Full variable domain (missing parts from reference TRBV28 and TRBJ1-1): DVKVTQSSRYLVKRTGEKVFLECVQDMDHENMFWYRQDPGLGLRLIYFSYDVKMKEKGDIPEGYSVSREKKERFSLILESASTNQTSMYLCASSSPVKQWTEAFFGQGTRLTVV.

This clonotype was detected only a few times. The rearrangement joins TRBV6-5 to TRBJ1-3; unclear D gene. Germline CDR1 is MNHEY and CDR2 is SVGAGI. This CDR3 spans 16 amino acids. V lost 0 bases, J lost 4 bases, and 13 bases lay in between. CDR3 in amino acids: CASSYSRSGVGNTIYF. The CDR3 region has the DNA TGTGCCAGCAGTTACTCGAGATCTGGGGTCGGAAACACCATATATTTT.

This rearrangement joins TRBV5-5 to TRBJ2-5; tentatively, D is TRBD1 (6 bases). Trimming removed 4 bases from V and 5 bases from J, with 12 bases in between. CDR3 size: 13 residues. Germline V gene data show CDR1 as SGHKS and CDR2 as YYEKEE (reference sequence). CDR3 loop: CASSPTGTETQYF. The CDR3 region has the DNA TGTGCCAGCAGCCCAACAGGGACGGAGACCCAGTACTTC.

The V gene is TRBV7-9, the J gene TRBJ2-3; 7 bases line up with TRBD2. This CDR3 spans 14 amino acids. CDR1 and CDR2 (germline): SEHNR, FQNEAQ (reference sequence). With 3 bases clipped from V and 4 bases from J, the junction kept 4 bases outside the gene matches. CDR3 in amino acids: CASSFQAGPDTQYF. The DNA of the CDR3 is TGTGCCAGCAGCTTCCAAGCGGGGCCAGATACGCAGTATTTT. Complete variable domain (other parts from reference TRBV7-9 and TRBJ2-3): DTGVSQNPRHKITKRGQNVTFRCDPISEHNRLYWYRQTLGQGPEFLTYFQNEAQLEKSRLLSDRFSAERPKGSFSTLEIQRTEQGDSAMYLCASSFQAGPDTQYFGPGTRLTVL.

The gene calls are TRBV5-1 and TRBJ2-2; D is possibly TRBD1 (7 bases). V gave up 2 bases and J gave up 6 bases, with 11 bases separating them. From germline, CDR1 is SGHRS and CDR2 YFSETQ. CDR3 size: 14 residues. CDR3 nucleotide sequence: TGCGCCAGCAGCTTCCAGGGGGGCGCCGGGGAGCTGTTTTTT. Its translation: CASSFQGGAGELFF.

At least ten counts were recorded for this clonotype. V gene TRBV11-2 combines with J gene TRBJ2-7; D is possibly TRBD1 (5 bases). This CDR3 comprises 14 residues. The germline V gene encodes CDR1 SGHAT and CDR2 FQNNGV. Trimming shortened V by 0 bases and J by 2 bases, and 8 bases separated the two germline ends. Written as DNA, the CDR3 is TGTGCCAGCAGCTTAGACAGGGCAGCCTACGAGCAGTACTTC. As protein: CASSLDRAAYEQYF.

This clonotype was observed a handful of times. The chain joins TRBV28 to TRBJ2-2, with 8 positions matching TRBD1. The J segment lost 4 bases and the V segment lost 6 bases, leaving 7 bases of the junction unmatched. The germline CDR1 and CDR2 sequences are MDHEN and SYDVKM. The CDR3 runs to 15 residues. CDR3 loop: CASRADRVRTGELFF. The CDR3 bases are TGTGCCAGCAGGGCGGACAGGGTACGCACCGGGGAGCTGTTTTTT.

In its sample, this clonotype was seen a few times. The rearrangement links TRBV7-2 to TRBJ1-5; D is perhaps TRBD1 (6 bases). The CDR3 has 13 amino acids. CDR1 is SGHTA, CDR2 FQGNSA, per germline. V was pared by 5 bases and J by 11 bases, with 16 bases between. CDR3 amino acids: CASSPYREGTQHF. As DNA, the CDR3 is TGTGCCAGCAGCCCATACAGGGAGGGGACCCAGCATTTT.

CDR3 loop: CASSEDSSYEQYF. The CDR3 DNA follows: TGCGCCAGCAGTGAGGACAGCTCCTACGAGCAGTACTTC. The chain combines TRBV10-2 with TRBJ2-7; a weak D match, TRBD1 (5 bases). V lost 2 bases, J lost 0 bases, and 5 bases lay in between. The CDR3 runs to 13 residues. CDR1 is WSHSY and CDR2 is SAAADI in the germline V gene.